This T cell receptor beta chain was observed in a study of blood T cells in healthy people across ages. In the case of this clonotype: At one end, the junction sequence differs from germline, possibly due to a read error.

A J-beta primer mix and a sample-barcoded 5' primer were used in a second PCR of roughly 7 to 12 cycles. TCRdb redid the calling of the 5' RACE reads with MiXCR, one entry per CDR3 protein. The table lists 600,000 to 1,000,000 distinct CDR3 sequences, roughly 25% of them singletons, with approximately 3.7% in the top ten. In germline, CDR1 is LGHNT, CDR2 FRNRAP. The CDR3 spans 16 residues. These data were also reused for a study on T cells of mothers and their children. From that study: Using the M1S primer, the second PCR added sample barcodes along with 2-4 random nucleotides.

The specimen sequenced was blood. The rearrangement joins TRBV12-5 to TRBJ2-1, with D perhaps matching TRBD2 (5 bases). The receptor's source is a boy between 5 and 17 years old in good health. The CDR3 loop reads CASSFGLGGSYNEQFF. Here the CDR3 DNA reads TGTGCTAGTAGTTTTGGTCTCGGCGGGTCCTACAATGAGCAGTTCTTC.